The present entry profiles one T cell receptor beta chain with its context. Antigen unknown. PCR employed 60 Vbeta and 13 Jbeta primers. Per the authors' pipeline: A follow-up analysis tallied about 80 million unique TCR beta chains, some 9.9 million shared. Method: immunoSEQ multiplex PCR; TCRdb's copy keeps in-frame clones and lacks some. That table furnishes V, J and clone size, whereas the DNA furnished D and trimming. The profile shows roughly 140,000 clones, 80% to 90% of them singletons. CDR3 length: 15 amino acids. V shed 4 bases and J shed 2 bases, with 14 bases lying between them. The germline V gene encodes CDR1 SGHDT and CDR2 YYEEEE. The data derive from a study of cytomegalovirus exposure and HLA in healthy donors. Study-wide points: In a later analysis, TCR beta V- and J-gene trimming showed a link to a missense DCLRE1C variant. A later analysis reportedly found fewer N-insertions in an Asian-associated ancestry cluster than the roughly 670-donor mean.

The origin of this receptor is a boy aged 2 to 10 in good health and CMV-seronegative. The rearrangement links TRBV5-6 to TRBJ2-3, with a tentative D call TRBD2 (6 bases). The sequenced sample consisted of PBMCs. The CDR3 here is CASSPVGGLTDTQYF. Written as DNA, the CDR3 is TGTGCCAGCAGCCCCGTGGGGGGACTCACAGATACGCAGTATTTT.